The 29 T cell receptor beta chains below come from one sample, sequenced in a study of control samples from healthy donors and cancer patients. Generated by immunoSEQ multiplex PCR, the TCRdb table keeps only in-frame clones and is missing some. The sample yields about 250,000 clones, over 70% seen once. Sequenced input: PBMCs. All receptors come from a woman aged 55 to 70 with lung cancer.

J is TRBJ2-1 and V is TRBV16; TRBD2 matches at 10 bases. V dropped 5 bases and J dropped 5; count of bases not matched to a gene: 3. Per germline, CDR1 KGHSY and CDR2 FQNENV. The CDR3 sequence is 14 residues long. CDR3 amino acids: CASSTSGVNNEQFF. CDR3 in DNA: TGTGCCAGCAGCACTAGCGGGGTAAACAATGAGCAGTTCTTC.

V and J are TRBV24-1 and TRBJ2-2, with TRBD1 identical over 8 bases. The germline CDR1 and CDR2 sequences are KGHDR and SFDVKD. The CDR3 has 16 amino acids. J was trimmed by 1 base and V by 8 bases; bases with no gene match: 8. The CDR3 DNA reads TGTGCCACCAAGAACACCGGGACAGGGAACACCGGGGAGCTGTTTTTT. Protein product: CATKNTGTGNTGELFF.

This sequence joins TRBV5-1 and TRBJ2-7; 9 bases fit TRBD1. This CDR3 is 15 amino acids long. J lost 6 bases, V lost 4 bases, and 11 bases had no gene match. The germline CDR1 and CDR2 sequences are SGHRS and YFSETQ. CDR3 in DNA: TGCGCCAGCAGCACTCCGGGACAGGGAGGGGGCGAGCAGTACTTC. Its protein product is CASSTPGQGGGEQYF.

The chain has TRBV7-2 and TRBJ1-1; no firm D call. Germline loops: CDR1 SGHTA, CDR2 FQGNSA. The CDR3 totals 14 residues. V gave up 3 bases and J gave up 2 bases, with 10 bases separating them. CDR3 in DNA: TGTGCCAGCAGCTTTAAGGGCCCAAACACTGAAGCTTTCTTT. It translates to CASSFKGPNTEAFF.

The J gene is TRBJ2-7, the V gene TRBV6-1; 10 bases align to TRBD1. CDR3 size: 17 residues. Losses at the gene ends were 4 bases for V and 0 bases for J; bases not matched to a gene: 9. The germline V gene encodes CDR1 MNHNS and CDR2 SASEGT. The CDR3 is CASSGPRDRGFSYEQYF. CDR3 DNA sequence: TGTGCCAGCAGTGGACCTCGGGACAGGGGATTCTCCTACGAGCAGTACTTC.

The V call is TRBV5-1, the J call TRBJ2-7, with 9 bases lining up with TRBD2. CDR1 and CDR2 (germline): SGHRS, YFSETQ. The CDR3 totals 16 residues. The junction had 7 bases not matched to a gene; V was cut back by 0 bases and J by 3 bases. CDR3 sequence: CASSLAFERGDYEQYF. The CDR3 nucleotides are TGCGCCAGCAGCTTGGCTTTCGAGCGGGGGGACTACGAGCAGTACTTC.

This clone has only a few counts. The CDR3 DNA follows: TGCAGTGCTAGGGGCTATGGCTACACCTTC. Translated: CSARGYGYTF. The chain combines TRBV20-1 with TRBJ1-2; no reliable D call. Germline CDR1 reads DFQATT; CDR2 reads SNEGSKA (reference sequence). The CDR3 runs to 10 residues. Trimming removed 3 bases from V and 4 bases from J, with 3 bases in between.

V usage is TRBV5-1 and J usage is TRBJ2-5; TRBD2 matches 12 bases. The V and J ends lost 4 bases and 2 bases, in that order; junction bases with no gene match: 15. Germline loops: CDR1 SGHRS, CDR2 YFSETQ. CDR3 size: 19 residues. This chain's CDR3 is CASSPRRTSGAQLQETQYF. The CDR3 coding sequence is TGCGCCAGCAGCCCCAGGAGGACTAGCGGGGCACAACTTCAAGAGACCCAGTACTTC.

In DNA, the CDR3 is TGTGCCAGCGAAGAGAGGGGCGTCCGGGGCTCTGGAAACACCATATATTTT. Amino acid sequence: CASEERGVRGSGNTIYF. The rearrangement joins TRBV21-1 to TRBJ1-3. TRBV21-1 is a recognized pseudogene. CDR3 length: 17 residues.

The V gene is TRBV9, the J gene TRBJ2-2, with TRBD1 as a possible D gene (5 bases). V lost 0 bases, J lost 2 bases, and 8 bases lay in between. CDR1 and CDR2 (germline): SGDLS, YYNGEE. CDR3 length equals 15 residues. DNA for the CDR3: TGTGCCAGCAGCGTAGAAACAGGAAACACCGGGGAGCTGTTTTTT. Protein sequence: CASSVETGNTGELFF.

The count of this clone is one. The genes are TRBV4-1 and TRBJ2-7; 12 positions match TRBD2. Germline V gives CDR1 MGHRA, CDR2 YSYEKL. V was clipped by 2 bases and J by 1 base; unmatched bases: 9. This CDR3 region has 18 residues. CDR3 loop: CASSQTGLAGHSSYEQYF. CDR3 DNA: TGCGCCAGCAGCCAAACAGGACTAGCGGGACACTCGTCCTACGAGCAGTACTTC.

This clone was counted a few times. The genes are TRBV6-5 and TRBJ1-3; the match to TRBD1 covers 9 bases. The V and J ends lost 6 bases and 7 bases, in that order; junction bases with no gene match: 7. The CDR3 runs to 14 residues. Germline CDR1 reads MNHEY; CDR2 reads SVGAGI. The CDR3 is CASSQDRGDNTIYF. In DNA form, the CDR3 reads TGTGCCAGCAGCCAGGACAGGGGTGATAACACCATATATTTT.

This clone was counted at least ten times. This chain uses TRBV28 with TRBJ2-3, with 11 bases aligning to TRBD2. V dropped 8 bases and J dropped 3; count of bases not matched to a gene: 13. This CDR3 has 17 amino acids. The germline V gene has CDR1 MDHEN and CDR2 SYDVKM. CDR3 amino acids: CASSTATGLADTDTQYF. CDR3 nucleotide sequence: TGTGCCAGCTCCACCGCTACGGGACTAGCGGATACAGATACGCAGTATTTT.

The chain uses TRBV9 and TRBJ2-1; 8 bases are a match to TRBD1. This CDR3 contains 15 residues. Germline V gene sequence: CDR1 SGDLS, CDR2 YYNGEE. The trim removed 3 bases at V and 4 bases at J, leaving 6 bases unmatched. The CDR3 here is CASSARQGPYNEQFF. The CDR3 DNA follows: TGTGCCAGCAGCGCAAGACAGGGGCCTTACAATGAGCAGTTCTTC.

The chain has TRBV3-1 (or the pseudogene TRBV3-2) and TRBJ1-3, with a possible D match to TRBD1 (6 bases). CDR1 LGHDT and CDR2 YNNKEL come from the germline V gene (reference sequence). The CDR3 totals 19 residues. Trimming stripped 4 bases from V and 0 bases from J, with 22 bases between. Written as DNA, the CDR3 is TGTGCCAGCAGCCGCCGGGGAGTAGCCTTCAGGGGCTCTGGAAACACCATATATTTT. Encoded protein: CASSRRGVAFRGSGNTIYF.

This chain joins TRBV19 and TRBJ1-2, with D hard to call. Germline CDR1 and CDR2: LNHDA and SQIVND (reference sequence). Between the trimmed V and J ends, which lost 5 bases and 10 bases, there was a span of 14 bases. The CDR3 is 12 amino acids. The CDR3: CASSPLGDSYTF. The CDR3, as DNA: TGTGCCAGTAGTCCCCTGGGAGACTCCTACACCTTC.

The chain combines TRBV6-5 with TRBJ1-5; no clear D. Per germline, CDR1 MNHEY and CDR2 SVGAGI. The V end lost 7 bases, the J end lost 5 bases, and 9 bases lay between the germline ends. The CDR3 is 12 residues long. Written as DNA, the CDR3 is TGTGCCAGCACCGAACCCTATCAGCCCCAGCATTTT. Encoded protein: CASTEPYQPQHF.

The rearrangement links TRBV9 to TRBJ2-1; the match to TRBD2 covers 8 bases. The CDR3 consists of 17 residues. V was pared by 0 bases and J by 0 bases, with 5 bases of the junction left unmatched. From germline, CDR1 is SGDLS and CDR2 YYNGEE. CDR3 bases: TGTGCCAGCAGCGTAGCTACTAGCGGAAGCTCCTACAATGAGCAGTTCTTC. Translation: CASSVATSGSSYNEQFF. Based on the CDR3 plus reference TRBV9 and TRBJ2-1, the full variable domain is DSGVTQTPKHLITATGQRVTLRCSPRSGDLSVYWYQQSLDQGLQFLIQYYNGEERAKGNILERFSAQQFPDLHSELNLSSLELGDSALYFCASSVATSGSSYNEQFFGPGTRLTVL.

This sequence joins TRBV19 and TRBJ1-3; no definite D call. CDR1 and CDR2 from the germline V gene are LNHDA and SQIVND (reference sequence). The CDR3 spans 16 residues. The germline V and J ends were trimmed by 4 bases and 0 bases, with 13 bases remaining between them. The CDR3 protein is CASSRSGFNSGNTIYF. The CDR3 bases are TGTGCCAGTAGTAGGAGTGGCTTCAACTCTGGAAACACCATATATTTT.

The V call is TRBV18, the J call TRBJ2-2; no clear D. CDR3 size: 16 residues. With 1 base removed from V and 5 bases from J, the gap between germline ends came to 14 bases. Germline-derived CDR1 and CDR2 are KGHSH and LQKENI. CDR3: CASSPRIGAMTGELFF. The CDR3, as DNA: TGTGCCAGCTCACCACGAATTGGAGCCATGACCGGGGAGCTGTTTTTT.

The chain couples TRBV5-1 to TRBJ2-3, with TRBD2 identical over 11 bases. The junction had 5 bases not matched to a gene; V was cut back by 5 bases and J by 3 bases. Germline loops: CDR1 SGHRS, CDR2 YFSETQ. The CDR3 is 15 residues long. The CDR3 reads CASRVAGGRTDTQYF. DNA for the CDR3: TGCGCCAGCAGGGTAGCGGGGGGGCGAACAGATACGCAGTATTTT.

The genes are TRBV19 and TRBJ1-2; TRBD1 matches 7 bases. The CDR3 contains 17 residues. The V gene's germline CDR1 is LNHDA and CDR2 SQIVND (reference sequence). The J segment lost 6 bases and the V segment lost 4 bases, leaving 17 bases of the junction unmatched. The CDR3 loop reads CASSTEMTGFIPNGYTF. The CDR3 DNA reads as TGTGCCAGTAGTACAGAGATGACAGGGTTTATACCAAATGGCTACACCTTC.

V gene TRBV7-5 combines with J gene TRBJ2-7; TRBD1, the table's D call, lacks a check against the DNA. TRBV7-5 is flagged as a pseudogene. The CDR3 spans 17 residues. CDR3 in amino acids: CARSFILPGHLTYEQYF. The CDR3 DNA reads as TGTGCCAGAAGCTTCATTCTGCCGGGACACCTGACCTACGAGCAGTACTTC.

V usage is TRBV24-1 and J usage is TRBJ2-1, with D possibly matching TRBD2 (6 bases). The ends were cut back, 4 bases at V and 3 bases at J, with 15 bases in the middle. Per the germline V gene, CDR1 is KGHDR and CDR2 is SFDVKD. CDR3 size: 16 residues. CDR3: CATSDAGTSLYNEQFF. The CDR3 DNA is TGTGCCACCAGTGACGCCGGGACTTCCCTCTACAATGAGCAGTTCTTC.

The V call is TRBV7-9, the J call TRBJ1-6; 11 bases agree with TRBD1. CDR3 length equals 15 residues. V trimming: 3 bases; J trimming: 8 bases; junction bases outside the gene matches: 3. From germline, CDR1 is SEHNR and CDR2 FQNEAQ (reference sequence). The CDR3 spells CASSFGTGGDSPLHF. CDR3 sequence (DNA): TGTGCCAGCAGCTTTGGGACAGGGGGTGATTCACCCCTCCACTTT. Based on the CDR3 plus reference TRBV7-9 and TRBJ1-6, the full variable domain is DTGVSQNPRHKITKRGQNVTFRCDPISEHNRLYWYRQTLGQGPEFLTYFQNEAQLEKSRLLSDRFSAERPKGSFSTLEIQRTEQGDSAMYLCASSFGTGGDSPLHFGNGTRLTVT.

This chain joins TRBV5-1 and TRBJ2-5, with TRBD1 identical over 7 bases. The CDR3 extends over 15 amino acids. V dropped 1 base and J dropped 1; count of bases not matched to a gene: 4. Germline V gene sequence: CDR1 SGHRS, CDR2 YFSETQ. The CDR3 bases are TGCGCCAGCAGCTTGCTGGGACAGTCCCAAGAGACCCAGTACTTC. It specifies CASSLLGQSQETQYF.

The genes are TRBV5-6 and TRBJ2-5; 7 bases map to TRBD2. V shed 4 bases, J shed 4 bases, and the junction held 10 bases outside the gene matches. The CDR3 contains 15 residues. The germline V gene has CDR1 SGHDT and CDR2 YYEEEE. CDR3 loop: CASSPLGREGETQYF. In DNA form, the CDR3 reads TGTGCCAGCAGCCCCCTGGGGAGGGAGGGAGAGACCCAGTACTTC.

The chain is built from TRBV10-3 and TRBJ1-2, with TRBD1 as a possible D gene (5 bases). The V gene lost 2 bases and the J gene lost 3 bases, with 10 bases spanning the gap. Per germline, CDR1 ENHRY and CDR2 SYGVKD. The length of the CDR3 is 14 residues. The CDR3, as DNA: TGTGCCATCAGTGAGATTGGGGGGGACTATGGCTACACCTTC. Amino acids: CAISEIGGDYGYTF.

This rearrangement joins TRBV5-1 to TRBJ1-4; D uncertain. This CDR3 has 14 residues. The V and J ends lost 0 bases and 3 bases respectively, with 6 bases between them. The germline V gene encodes CDR1 SGHRS and CDR2 YFSETQ. The DNA for the CDR3 is TGCGCCAGCAGCTTGGGGGCGTCTAATGAAAAACTGTTTTTT. Protein: CASSLGASNEKLFF.